A single sample gave rise to the 19 T cell receptor beta chains below, sequenced in a study of cytotoxic CD8 clonotypes in ibrutinib-treated CLL (dated by TCRdb to the early 2020s). The method behind the library was the immunoSEQ multiplex PCR assay. In its TCRdb copy, this immuneACCESS table keeps in-frame sequences only and misses some clones. Where compared with another copy, unresolved V genes explain less than half of these, and the others have no known cause. For this sample the table gives 200,000 to 250,000 clones, of which 60% to 75% were detected only once. Jointly, the top ten make up 15% of the sample. Per the publication, the time point label means: 20 to 25 months on ibrutinib. The specimen was PBMCs, collected after 24 months of ibrutinib treatment. These TCRs come from a human donor with chronic lymphocytic leukemia.

The rearrangement joins TRBV20-1 to TRBJ2-5, with unresolved D. The CDR3 sequence is 11 residues long. Between the trimmed V and J ends, which lost 0 bases and 5 bases, there was a span of 4 bases. From germline, CDR1 is DFQATT and CDR2 SNEGSKA (reference sequence). The CDR3 here is CSAREVETQYF. For the CDR3, the DNA is TGCAGTGCTAGAGAAGTGGAGACCCAGTACTTC.

The chain is built from TRBV4-3 and TRBJ2-5; no reliable D call. This CDR3 comprises 13 residues. Looked up from germline, CDR1 is LGHNA and CDR2 is YSLEER. Between the trimmed V and J ends, which lost 0 bases and 8 bases, there was a span of 10 bases. The CDR3, as DNA: TGCGCCAGCAGCCAAGATTGGACGGACACCCAGTACTTC. Translating gives CASSQDWTDTQYF.

V is TRBV6-1 and J is TRBJ2-5; D gene unclear. The CDR3 is 12 residues long. The ends were cut back, 6 bases at V and 4 bases at J, with 9 bases in the middle. CDR1 MNHNS and CDR2 SASEGT come from the germline V gene. This CDR3 reads CASRTAGETQYF. CDR3 sequence (DNA): TGTGCCAGCAGGACGGCCGGAGAGACCCAGTACTTC.

This clone showed up just a few times. This rearrangement joins TRBV6-5 to TRBJ2-7; no definite D call. The CDR3 is 14 residues long. V was shortened by 4 bases and J by 2 bases, with 12 bases between the two germline ends. In germline, CDR1 is MNHEY, CDR2 SVGAGI. CDR3 amino acids: CASSLGNGAYEQYF. The CDR3 nucleotides read TGTGCCAGCAGTTTAGGGAATGGGGCCTACGAGCAGTACTTC.

The genes are TRBV27 and TRBJ1-2; D call uncertain. The CDR3 extends over 11 amino acids. The germline V gene has CDR1 MNHEY and CDR2 SMNVEV (reference sequence). Deletions cut 5 bases from V and 6 bases from J, with 7 bases between. CDR3 sequence reads: CASSGANGYTF. In nucleotides, the CDR3 is TGTGCCAGCAGTGGAGCAAATGGCTACACCTTC.

The V and J genes are TRBV6-5 and TRBJ2-1, with D possibly matching TRBD2 (5 bases). Germline V gene sequence: CDR1 MNHEY, CDR2 SVGAGI. This CDR3 is 15 amino acids long. The ends were cut back, 4 bases at V and 3 bases at J, with 13 bases in the middle. CDR3 coding DNA: TGTGCCAGCAGTTTAATGGCGGAGGTCTACAATGAGCAGTTCTTC. This gives the protein CASSLMAEVYNEQFF.

The chain has TRBV28 and TRBJ2-7, with 7 positions matching TRBD2. CDR3 size: 16 residues. The germline V gene encodes CDR1 MDHEN and CDR2 SYDVKM. J gave up 0 bases and V 3 bases, and 8 bases lay outside the gene matches. CDR3 DNA sequence: TGTGCCAGCAGTTTTCGACTAGCCGAAGGCTCCTACGAGCAGTACTTC. It translates to CASSFRLAEGSYEQYF.

The chain carries TRBV2 and TRBJ2-5; 7 nucleotides align to TRBD1. V lost 5 bases, J lost 2 bases, and 5 bases stayed unmatched. There are 14 residues in the CDR3. Looked up from germline, CDR1 is SNHLY and CDR2 is FYNNEI. CDR3 nucleotides: TGTGCCAGCAGTCGGGACAGACAACAAGAGACCCAGTACTTC. Translating gives CASSRDRQQETQYF.

The CDR3 loop is CASSVNWPGPYEQYF. The CDR3 coding sequence is TGTGCCAGCAGTGTGAACTGGCCAGGACCCTACGAGCAGTACTTC. The J gene is TRBJ2-7, the V gene TRBV2; D not certain. The CDR3 covers 15 residues. The V end was cut by 4 bases, the J end by 2 bases, with 15 bases between. Germline-derived CDR1 and CDR2 are SNHLY and FYNNEI.

The chain combines TRBV6-1 with TRBJ2-5, with 9 bases that match TRBD2. The CDR3 extends over 16 amino acids. CDR1 and CDR2 from the germline V gene are MNHNS and SASEGT. After removal of 3 bases from V and 0 bases from J, the junction contained 5 bases not matched to a gene. CDR3 loop: CASSDLSGRNQETQYF. Written as DNA, the CDR3 is TGTGCCAGCAGTGACCTTAGCGGGAGAAACCAAGAGACCCAGTACTTC.

This chain uses TRBV19 with TRBJ2-5; TRBD2 is a possible D gene (6 bases). Trimming pared 5 bases from V and 5 bases from J, leaving 21 bases between. CDR1 is LNHDA and CDR2 is SQIVND in the germline V gene (reference sequence). This CDR3 is built from 16 residues. CDR3 in amino acids: CASSPKGRPGEETQYF. The CDR3 coding sequence is TGTGCCAGTAGTCCCAAGGGGAGGCCGGGAGAGGAGACCCAGTACTTC.

The gene calls are TRBV28 and TRBJ2-4, with 8 bases lining up with TRBD1. Germline V gives CDR1 MDHEN, CDR2 SYDVKM. CDR3 length equals 13 residues. After removal of 7 bases from V and 8 bases from J, the junction contained 7 bases not matched to a gene. As DNA, the CDR3 is TGTGCCAGCACGCGGACAGGGTCGGACATTCAGTACTTC. Its protein product is CASTRTGSDIQYF.

This sequence joins TRBV15 and TRBJ2-1; TRBD1 matches 9 bases. V dropped 6 bases and J dropped 7; count of bases not matched to a gene: 7. The length of the CDR3 is 14 residues. The V gene's germline CDR1 is LNHNV and CDR2 YYDKDF (reference sequence). The CDR3 spells CATRLQGAGNEQFF. CDR3 coding DNA: TGTGCCACCAGATTACAGGGGGCGGGTAATGAGCAGTTCTTC.

This sequence joins TRBV29-1 and TRBJ2-5; TRBD1 is a possible D gene (5 bases). Looked up from germline, CDR1 is SQVTM and CDR2 is ANQGSEA. V shed 5 bases and J shed 5 bases, with 18 bases lying between them. There are 14 residues in the CDR3. DNA for the CDR3: TGCAGCGTTCTCTCTTCCAGGGTCACGGAGACCCAGTACTTC. Encoded protein: CSVLSSRVTETQYF.

This clone occurred once. This chain joins TRBV28 and TRBJ2-5; 9 bases match TRBD2. CDR3 length: 15 amino acids. V shed 6 bases and J 2 bases; nucleotides not matched to a gene: 7. Germline V lookup: CDR1 MDHEN, CDR2 SYDVKM. CDR3 DNA: TGTGCCAGCAGACCTCGACTAGCGGTACAAGAGACCCAGTACTTC. It encodes CASRPRLAVQETQYF.

This clone has only one observation. The chain has TRBV6-5 and TRBJ1-4, with TRBD1 matching over 7 bases. From germline, CDR1 is MNHEY and CDR2 SVGAGI. Trimming at V came to 5 bases and at J to 2 bases, leaving 5 bases not matched to a gene. The CDR3 covers 15 residues. For the CDR3, the DNA is TGTGCCAGCAGTCCTCCGGGACAGACTAATGAAAAACTGTTTTTT. It codes for CASSPPGQTNEKLFF.

V usage is TRBV10-1 and J usage is TRBJ2-1; 12 nucleotides agree with TRBD2. The CDR3 is 16 residues long. Per the germline V gene, CDR1 is WNHNN and CDR2 is SYGVQD (reference sequence). Trimming at V came to 4 bases and at J to 6 bases, leaving 7 bases not matched to a gene. The CDR3, as DNA: TGCGCCAGCAGTGCTATTCGACTAGCGGGAGTCAATGAGCAGTTCTTC. It codes for CASSAIRLAGVNEQFF.

The CDR3 here is CASSWTGDTGELFF. The CDR3 DNA reads as TGTGCCAGCAGCTGGACGGGGGACACCGGGGAGCTGTTTTTT. The chain employs TRBV5-4 and TRBJ2-2; D is perhaps TRBD2 (6 bases). This CDR3 is 14 amino acids long. The germline V and J ends were trimmed by 3 bases and 3 bases, with 9 bases remaining between them. CDR1 and CDR2 (germline): SGHNT, YYREEE (reference sequence).

The J gene is TRBJ1-2, the V gene TRBV30; possibly TRBD1 for D (6 bases). The CDR3 totals 15 residues. Trimming stripped 1 base from V and 0 bases from J, with 12 bases between. Germline-derived CDR1 and CDR2 are GTSNPN and SVGIG (reference sequence). CDR3 nucleotides: TGTGCCTGGAGTGATGGACAGCCGTCTAACTATGGCTACACCTTC. It specifies CAWSDGQPSNYGYTF.